What follows describes a single TCR beta chain. Antigen specificity is unknown. This sample was taken from a study of blood T cells in healthy people across ages. General study results and limits: Researchers deemed the diversity estimates from one million T cells underestimates.

Germline values: CDR1 MDHEN, CDR2 SYDVKM. V lost 4 bases and J lost 6; bases outside the gene matches: 10. This CDR3 spans 16 amino acids. Then a second PCR, running roughly 7 to 11 cycles, was carried out with a sample-barcoded 5' primer and a J-beta primer mix. TCRdb reprocessed the 5' RACE reads with MiXCR, giving one entry per CDR3 protein. Altogether some 1,500,000 distinct CDR3 sequences are present, less than 45% being singletons, with the ten largest covering about 4%. The receptor's source is a woman aged 18-29 years in good health. Sequencing was carried out using blood. The V call is TRBV28, the J call TRBJ2-2, with 8 positions matching TRBD2. The CDR3 region is CASSSQVAGIAGELFF. In DNA, the CDR3 is TGTGCCAGCAGTTCCCAAGTAGCGGGAATTGCCGGGGAGCTGTTTTTT.